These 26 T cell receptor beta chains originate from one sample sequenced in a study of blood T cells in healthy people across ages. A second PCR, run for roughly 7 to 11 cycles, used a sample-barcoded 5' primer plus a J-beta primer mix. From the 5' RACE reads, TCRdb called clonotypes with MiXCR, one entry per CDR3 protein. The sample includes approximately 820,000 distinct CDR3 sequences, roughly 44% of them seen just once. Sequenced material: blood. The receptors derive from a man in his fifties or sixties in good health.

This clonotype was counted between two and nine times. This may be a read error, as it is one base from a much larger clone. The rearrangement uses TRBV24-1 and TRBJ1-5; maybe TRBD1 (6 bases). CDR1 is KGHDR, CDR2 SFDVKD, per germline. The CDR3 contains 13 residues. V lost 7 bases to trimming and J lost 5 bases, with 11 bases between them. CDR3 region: CATSQGPYQPQHF. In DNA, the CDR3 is TGTGCCACCAGCCAGGGGCCGTATCAGCCCCAGCATTTT.

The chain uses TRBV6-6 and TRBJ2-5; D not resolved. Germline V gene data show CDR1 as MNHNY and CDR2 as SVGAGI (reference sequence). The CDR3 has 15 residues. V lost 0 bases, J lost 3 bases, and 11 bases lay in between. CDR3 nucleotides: TGTGCCAGCAGTTACTCGGTCATCCCAGAAGAGACCCAGTACTTC. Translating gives CASSYSVIPEETQYF.

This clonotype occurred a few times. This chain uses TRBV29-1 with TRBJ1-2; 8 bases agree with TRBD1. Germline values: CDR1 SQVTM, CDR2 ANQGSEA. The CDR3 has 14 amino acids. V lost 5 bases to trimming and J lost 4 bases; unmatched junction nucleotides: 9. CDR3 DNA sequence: TGCAGCGTTCAGGACAGGGAACCTACCTATGGCTACACCTTC. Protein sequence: CSVQDREPTYGYTF. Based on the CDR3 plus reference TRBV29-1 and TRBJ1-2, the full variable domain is SAVISQKPSRDICQRGTSLTIQCQVDSQVTMMFWYRQQPGQSLTLIATANQGSEATYESGFVIDKFPISRPNLTFSTLTVSNMSPEDSSIYLCSVQDREPTYGYTFGSGTRLTVV.

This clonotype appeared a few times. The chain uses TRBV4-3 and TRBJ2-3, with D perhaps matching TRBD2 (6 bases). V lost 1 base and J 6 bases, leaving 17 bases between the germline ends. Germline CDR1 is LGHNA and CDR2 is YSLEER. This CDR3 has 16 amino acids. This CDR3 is CASSQVSGGVGDTQYF. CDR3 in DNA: TGCGCCAGCAGCCAAGTGTCCGGCGGGGTGGGGGATACGCAGTATTTT.

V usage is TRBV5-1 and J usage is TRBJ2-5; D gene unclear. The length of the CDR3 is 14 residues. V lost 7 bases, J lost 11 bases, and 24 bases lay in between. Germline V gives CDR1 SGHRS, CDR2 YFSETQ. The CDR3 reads CASGNNTLGNEQYF. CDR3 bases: TGCGCCAGCGGCAACAATACGCTAGGTAATGAGCAGTACTTC.

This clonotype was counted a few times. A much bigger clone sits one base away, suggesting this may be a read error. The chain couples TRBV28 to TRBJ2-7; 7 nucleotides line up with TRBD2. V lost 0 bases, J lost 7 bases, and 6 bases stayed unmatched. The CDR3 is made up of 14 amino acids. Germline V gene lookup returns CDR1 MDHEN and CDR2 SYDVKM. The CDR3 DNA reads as TGTGCCAGCAGTTTATGGGGGGAGGGTAATGAGCAGTACTTC. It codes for CASSLWGEGNEQYF.

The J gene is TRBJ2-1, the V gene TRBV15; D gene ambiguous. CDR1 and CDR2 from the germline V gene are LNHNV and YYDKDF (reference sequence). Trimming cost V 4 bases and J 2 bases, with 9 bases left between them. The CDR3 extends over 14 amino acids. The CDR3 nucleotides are TGTGCCACCAGCAAGCCGGGCACCTACAATGAGCAGTTCTTC. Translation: CATSKPGTYNEQFF.

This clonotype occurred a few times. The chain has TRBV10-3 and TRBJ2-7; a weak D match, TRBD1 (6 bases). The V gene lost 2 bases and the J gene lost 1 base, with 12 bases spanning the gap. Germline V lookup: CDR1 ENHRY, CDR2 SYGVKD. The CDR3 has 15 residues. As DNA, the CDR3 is TGTGCCATCAGTGAGGGGGCAGGGGCTTCCTACGAGCAGTACTTC. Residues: CAISEGAGASYEQYF.

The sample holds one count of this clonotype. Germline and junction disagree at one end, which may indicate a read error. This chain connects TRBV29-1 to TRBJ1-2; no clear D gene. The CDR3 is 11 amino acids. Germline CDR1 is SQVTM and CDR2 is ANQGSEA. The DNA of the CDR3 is TGCGGCGTTGGGGATAACTATGGCTACACCTTC. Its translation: CGVGDNYGYTF.

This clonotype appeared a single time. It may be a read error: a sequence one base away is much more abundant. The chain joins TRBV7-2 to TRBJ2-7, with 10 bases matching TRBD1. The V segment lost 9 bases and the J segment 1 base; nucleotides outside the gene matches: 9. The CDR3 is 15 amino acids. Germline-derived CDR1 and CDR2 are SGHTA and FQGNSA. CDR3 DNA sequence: TGTGCCAGAAGCGATCGGGACAGGGGTTCCTACGAGCAGTACTTC. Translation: CARSDRDRGSYEQYF.

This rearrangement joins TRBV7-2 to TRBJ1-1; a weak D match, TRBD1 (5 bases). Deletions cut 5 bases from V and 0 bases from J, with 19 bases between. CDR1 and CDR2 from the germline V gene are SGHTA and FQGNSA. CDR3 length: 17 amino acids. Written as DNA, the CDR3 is TGTGCCAGCAGCCTCAACCCTCACAGGAACGTGAACACTGAAGCTTTCTTT. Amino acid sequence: CASSLNPHRNVNTEAFF.

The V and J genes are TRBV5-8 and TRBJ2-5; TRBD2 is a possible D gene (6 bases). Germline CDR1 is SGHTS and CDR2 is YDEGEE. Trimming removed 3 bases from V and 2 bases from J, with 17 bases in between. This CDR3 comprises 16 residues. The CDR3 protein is CASSSGRGGDQETQYF. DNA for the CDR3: TGTGCCAGCAGCTCGGGGAGAGGAGGGGATCAAGAGACCCAGTACTTC.

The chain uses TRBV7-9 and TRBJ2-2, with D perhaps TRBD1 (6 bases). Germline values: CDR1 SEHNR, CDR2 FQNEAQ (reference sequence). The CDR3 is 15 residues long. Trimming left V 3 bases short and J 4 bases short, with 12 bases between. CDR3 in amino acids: CASSFPQGGTGELFF. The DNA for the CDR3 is TGTGCCAGCAGCTTTCCACAGGGTGGCACCGGGGAGCTGTTTTTT.

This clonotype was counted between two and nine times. DNA for the CDR3: TGTGCTAGTGGTTTGAAAATCACAGATACGCAGTATTTT. Protein product: CASGLKITDTQYF. The genes are TRBV12-5 and TRBJ2-3; no reliable D call. The CDR3 spans 13 residues. Germline-derived CDR1 and CDR2 are LGHNT and FRNRAP. V lost 2 bases to trimming and J lost 2 bases, with 5 bases between them. The full variable domain, rest sourced from reference TRBV12-5 and TRBJ2-3, is DARVTQTPRHKVTEMGQEVTMRCQPILGHNTVFWYRQTMMQGLELLAYFRNRAPLDDSGMPKDRFSAEMPDATLATLKIQPSEPRDSAVYFCASGLKITDTQYFGPGTRLTVL.

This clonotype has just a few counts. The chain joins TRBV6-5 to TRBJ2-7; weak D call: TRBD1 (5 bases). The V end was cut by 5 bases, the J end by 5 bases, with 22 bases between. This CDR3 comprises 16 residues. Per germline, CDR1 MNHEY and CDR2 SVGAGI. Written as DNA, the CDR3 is TGTGCCAGCAGTGCAACCCCAGGGAAAGGGTTCCACGAGCAGTACTTC. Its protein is CASSATPGKGFHEQYF.

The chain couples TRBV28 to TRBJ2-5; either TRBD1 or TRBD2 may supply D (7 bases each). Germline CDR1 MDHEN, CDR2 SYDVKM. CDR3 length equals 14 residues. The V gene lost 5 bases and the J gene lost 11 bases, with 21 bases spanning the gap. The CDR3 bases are TGTGCCAGCAGTCGAGACCACAGGGGAGGGGAGCAGTACTTC. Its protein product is CASSRDHRGGEQYF.

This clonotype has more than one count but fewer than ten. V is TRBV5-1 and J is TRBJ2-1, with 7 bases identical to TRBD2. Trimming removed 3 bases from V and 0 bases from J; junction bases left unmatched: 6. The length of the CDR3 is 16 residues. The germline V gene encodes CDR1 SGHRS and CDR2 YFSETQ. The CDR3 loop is CASSSGLRSSYNEQFF. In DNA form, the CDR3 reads TGCGCCAGCAGCTCGGGACTAAGGAGCTCCTACAATGAGCAGTTCTTC.

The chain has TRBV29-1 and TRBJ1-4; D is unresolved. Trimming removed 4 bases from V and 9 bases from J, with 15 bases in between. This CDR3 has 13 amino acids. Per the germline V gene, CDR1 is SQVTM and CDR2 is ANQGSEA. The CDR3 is CSVVQETGQKLFF. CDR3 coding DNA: TGCAGCGTTGTCCAAGAAACGGGCCAAAAACTGTTTTTT.

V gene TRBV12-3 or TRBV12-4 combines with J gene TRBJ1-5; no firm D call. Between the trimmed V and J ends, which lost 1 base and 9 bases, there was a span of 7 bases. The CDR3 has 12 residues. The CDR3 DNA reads TGTGCCAGCAGTTTAGTAGGCCGGCCCCAGCATTTT. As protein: CASSLVGRPQHF.

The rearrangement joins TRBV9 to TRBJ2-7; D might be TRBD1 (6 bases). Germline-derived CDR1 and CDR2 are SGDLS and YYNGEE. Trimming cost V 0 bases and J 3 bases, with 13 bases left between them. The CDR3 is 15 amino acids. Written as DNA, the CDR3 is TGTGCCAGCAGCGTAGGTGCCACGGACAGCTACGAGCAGTACTTC. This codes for CASSVGATDSYEQYF.

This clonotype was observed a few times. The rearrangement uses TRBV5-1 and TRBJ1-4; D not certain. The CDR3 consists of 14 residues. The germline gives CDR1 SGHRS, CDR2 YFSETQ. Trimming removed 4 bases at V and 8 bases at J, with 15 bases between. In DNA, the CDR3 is TGCGCCAGCAGCCCCGGGAAAGGGAAAGAAAAACTGTTTTTT. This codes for CASSPGKGKEKLFF.

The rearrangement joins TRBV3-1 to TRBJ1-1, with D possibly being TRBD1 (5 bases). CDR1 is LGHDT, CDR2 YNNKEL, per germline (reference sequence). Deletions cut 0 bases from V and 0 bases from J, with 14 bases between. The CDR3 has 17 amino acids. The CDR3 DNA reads TGTGCCAGCAGCCAAGATGTAATGGGACGTATGAACACTGAAGCTTTCTTT. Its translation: CASSQDVMGRMNTEAFF.

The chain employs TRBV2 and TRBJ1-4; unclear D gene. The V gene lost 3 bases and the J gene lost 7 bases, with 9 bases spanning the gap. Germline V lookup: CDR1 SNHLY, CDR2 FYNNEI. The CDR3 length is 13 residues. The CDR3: CASSDVGSEKLFF. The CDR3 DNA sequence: TGTGCCAGCAGTGACGTAGGGAGTGAAAAACTGTTTTTT.

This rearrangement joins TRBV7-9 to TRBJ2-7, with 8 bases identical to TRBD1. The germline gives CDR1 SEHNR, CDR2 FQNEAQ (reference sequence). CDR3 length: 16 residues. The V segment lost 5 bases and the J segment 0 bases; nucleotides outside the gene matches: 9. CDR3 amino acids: CASSPGDRKSSYEQYF. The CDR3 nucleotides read TGTGCCAGCAGCCCAGGGGACAGGAAGTCCTCCTACGAGCAGTACTTC.

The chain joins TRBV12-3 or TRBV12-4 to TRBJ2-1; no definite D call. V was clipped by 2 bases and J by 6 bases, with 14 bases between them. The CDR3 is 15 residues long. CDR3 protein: CASSLSLEDSNEQFF. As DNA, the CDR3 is TGTGCCAGCAGTTTAAGTCTAGAGGATTCCAATGAGCAGTTCTTC.

Here the CDR3 reads CASSPLTRVNEKLFF. The DNA of the CDR3 is TGTGCCAGCAGTCCGCTGACAAGAGTTAATGAAAAACTGTTTTTT. The chain uses TRBV27 and TRBJ1-4; D call uncertain. The CDR3 extends over 15 amino acids. V was clipped by 5 bases and J by 4 bases, with 14 bases between them. The V gene's germline CDR1 is MNHEY and CDR2 SMNVEV (reference sequence). The variable domain in full, with the rest retrieved from reference TRBV27 and TRBJ1-4, is EAQVTQNPRYLITVTGKKLTVTCSQNMNHEYMSWYRQDPGLGLRQIYYSMNVEVTDKGDVPEGYKVSRKEKRNFPLILESPSPNQTSLYFCASSPLTRVNEKLFFGSGTQLSVL.